The clone carrying this T cell receptor beta chain was detected only a few times. Using its own MiXCR run on the 5' RACE reads, TCRdb lists one record per CDR3 protein. Here the sample spans about 350,000 distinct CDR3 sequences, roughly 15% being singletons. The CDR3 totals 15 residues. V was shortened by 3 bases and J by 1 base, with 12 bases between the two germline ends. The germline V gene has CDR1 MDHEN and CDR2 SYDVKM. The sample originates from a study of T-cell memory formation after mild COVID-19. The sequenced sample consisted of PBMCs or a T cell subset sorted from them (not recorded which). V and J are TRBV28 and TRBJ1-1; possibly TRBD1 for D (6 bases). This TCR came from a man younger than 35 who had mild COVID-19 (a few samples of this study predate the infection). Cell type and time point are not known. CDR3 in DNA: TGTGCCAGCAGTTTTTTTGGACAGCCGAACACTGAAGCTTTCTTT. Translation gives CASSFFGQPNTEAFF.